The rows below give T cell receptor beta chains drawn from one sample of a study of blood T cell repertoires in COVID-19. Measured with immunoSEQ multiplex PCR; TCRdb has only the in-frame clones, and not every one. The sample carries about 300,000 clones, approximately 86% recorded once. The sample taken for sequencing was peripheral blood. Receptor source: a man between 65 and 85 years old with acute or convalescent COVID-19. The CDR3 runs from the conserved cysteine through the conserved F or W. D genes are given only for firm matches. Only some rows state a clone size, as once, few, many or a class for expanded clones.

clone size,D gene,J gene,V gene,CDR3 DNA,CDR3 protein
.,.,TRBJ2-1,TRBV5-1,TGCGCCAGCAGCGCGGGACTTGCCCTCTACAATGAGCAGTTCTTC,CASSAGLALYNEQFF
.,.,TRBJ2-5,TRBV18,TGTGCCAGCTCACCAGGCGGCGGGGAGACCCAGTACTTC,CASSPGGGETQYF
.,TRBD1,TRBJ1-1,TRBV7-9,TGTGCCAGCAGCTTAGATGGGACAGGGACCGGTGAAGCTTTCTTT,CASSLDGTGTGEAFF
.,TRBD1,TRBJ1-6,TRBV5-1,TGCGCCAGCAGCCCGGGACAGTATAATTCACCCCTCCACTTT,CASSPGQYNSPLHF
.,.,TRBJ1-5,TRBV6-2/TRBV6-3,TGTGCCAGCAGTTATCTCGACAAGGGCAATCAGCCCCAGCATTTT,CASSYLDKGNQPQHF
.,.,TRBJ1-2,TRBV6-5,TGTGCCAGTTCGAAGGGAGGGATCCCCTATGGCTACACCTTC,CASSKGGIPYGYTF
.,TRBD1,TRBJ2-2,TRBV28,TGTGCCAGCAGTCCGACAGGGTGGTTCAGGGAGCTGTTTTTT,CASSPTGWFRELFF
.,TRBD2,TRBJ2-1,TRBV11-2,TGTGCCAGCACCCCGGGGGGCGGGAGGCTTTACAATGAGCAGTTCTTC,CASTPGGGRLYNEQFF
.,TRBD1,TRBJ1-1,TRBV18,TGTGCCAGCTCAGGACAGGGGAACACTGAAGCTTTCTTT,CASSGQGNTEAFF
.,TRBD1,TRBJ1-6,TRBV6-5,TGTGCCAGCATCTATCGACAGGGTCAGAATTCACCCCTCCACTTT,CASIYRQGQNSPLHF
.,.,TRBJ2-7,TRBV7-2,TGTGCCAGCAGCTTGCTTCCAGGGAACTCCTACGAGCAGTACTTC,CASSLLPGNSYEQYF
.,.,TRBJ1-5,TRBV12-3/TRBV12-4,TGTGCCAGCAGACGAGGAGGGGATCAGCCCCAGCATTTT,CASRRGGDQPQHF
.,.,TRBJ1-6,TRBV6-6,TGTGCCAGCAGTTTTCCGACTGTTACTCTTAATTCACCCCTCCACTTT,CASSFPTVTLNSPLHF
.,.,TRBJ1-2,TRBV5-4,TGTGCCAGCAGCGTGGACAGTTTCTATGGCTACACCTTC,CASSVDSFYGYTF
.,.,TRBJ1-5,TRBV10-3,TGTGCCATCAGGCCCGACAGTAGCAATCAGCCCCAGCATTTT,CAIRPDSSNQPQHF
.,.,TRBJ1-2,TRBV4-2,TGTGCCAGCAGCCAAGATATACAGGAAAGCTATGGCTACACCTTC,CASSQDIQESYGYTF
.,TRBD2,TRBJ2-3,TRBV25-1,TGTGCCAGCAGTGGAGGACTAGCGGGGAGCACAGATACGCAGTATTTT,CASSGGLAGSTDTQYF
once,.,TRBJ1-1,TRBV5-6,TGTGCCAGCAGCTCCCAGACCCGGGGAAACACTGAAGCTTTCTTT,CASSSQTRGNTEAFF
.,.,TRBJ2-1,TRBV5-4,TGTGCCAGCAGGTCAAGCGCCTCCTACAATGAGCAGTTCTTC,CASRSSASYNEQFF
.,TRBD1,TRBJ2-1,TRBV13,TGTGCCAGCAGCTGGAGACAGGGGGTGAATGAGCAGTTCTTC,CASSWRQGVNEQFF
few,.,TRBJ1-2,TRBV29-1,TGCAGCGTTTTGAGTAACTATGGCTACACCTTC,CSVLSNYGYTF
.,.,TRBJ2-6,TRBV29-1,TGCAGCGTTGAAGATCTGGCAGGCCACTCTGGGGCCAACGTCCTGACTTTC,CSVEDLAGHSGANVLTF